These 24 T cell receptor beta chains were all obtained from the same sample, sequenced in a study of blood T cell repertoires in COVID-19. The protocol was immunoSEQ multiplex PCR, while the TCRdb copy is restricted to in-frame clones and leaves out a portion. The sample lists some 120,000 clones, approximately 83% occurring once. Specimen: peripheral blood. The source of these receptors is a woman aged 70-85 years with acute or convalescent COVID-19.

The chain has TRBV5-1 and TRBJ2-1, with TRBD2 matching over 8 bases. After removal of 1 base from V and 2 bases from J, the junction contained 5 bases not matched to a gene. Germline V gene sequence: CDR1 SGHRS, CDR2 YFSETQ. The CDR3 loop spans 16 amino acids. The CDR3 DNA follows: TGCGCCAGCAGCTTGACTACGGGACTAGCCTACAATGAGCAGTTCTTC. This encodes CASSLTTGLAYNEQFF.

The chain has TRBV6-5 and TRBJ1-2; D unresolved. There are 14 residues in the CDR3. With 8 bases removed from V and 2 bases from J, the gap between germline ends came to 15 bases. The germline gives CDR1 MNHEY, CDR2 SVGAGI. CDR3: CASVPTGFNYGYTF. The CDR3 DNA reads TGTGCCAGCGTTCCTACGGGTTTCAACTATGGCTACACCTTC.

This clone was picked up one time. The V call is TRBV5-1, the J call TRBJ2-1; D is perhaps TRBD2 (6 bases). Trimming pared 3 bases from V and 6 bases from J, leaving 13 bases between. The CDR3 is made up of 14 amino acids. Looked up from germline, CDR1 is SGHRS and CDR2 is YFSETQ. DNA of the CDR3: TGCGCCAGCAGCTCTGGGACTGAAGGCAATGAGCAGTTCTTC. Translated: CASSSGTEGNEQFF.

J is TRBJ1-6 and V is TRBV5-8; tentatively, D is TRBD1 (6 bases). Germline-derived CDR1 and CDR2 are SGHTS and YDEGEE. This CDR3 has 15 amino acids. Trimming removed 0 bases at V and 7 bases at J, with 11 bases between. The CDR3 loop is CASSLGGRGNSPLHF. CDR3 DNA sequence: TGTGCCAGCAGCTTGGGGGGCAGGGGAAATTCACCCCTCCACTTT. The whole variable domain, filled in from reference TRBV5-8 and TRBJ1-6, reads EAGVTQSPTHLIKTRGQQATLRCSPISGHTSVYWYQQALGLGLQFLLWYDEGEERNRGNFPPRFSGRQFPNYSSELNVNALELEDSALYLCASSLGGRGNSPLHFGNGTRLTVT.

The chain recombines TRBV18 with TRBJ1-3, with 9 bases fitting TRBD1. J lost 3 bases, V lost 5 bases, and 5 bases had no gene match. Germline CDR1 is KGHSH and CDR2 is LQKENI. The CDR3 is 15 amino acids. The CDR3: CASSTQGASGNTIYF. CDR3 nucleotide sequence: TGTGCCAGCTCAACACAGGGGGCAAGTGGAAACACCATATATTTT.

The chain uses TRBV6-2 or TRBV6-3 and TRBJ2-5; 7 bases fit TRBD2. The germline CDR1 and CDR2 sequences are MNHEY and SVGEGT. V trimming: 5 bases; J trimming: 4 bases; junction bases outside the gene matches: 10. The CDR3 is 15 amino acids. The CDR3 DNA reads TGTGCCAGCAGTCCAGCGGGATACCCTCGAGAGACCCAGTACTTC. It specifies CASSPAGYPRETQYF.

The CDR3 nucleotides are TGCGCCAGCAGCTCCCTGGGAGGGACTAATGAAAAACTGTTTTTT. The encoded protein is CASSSLGGTNEKLFF. The chain recombines TRBV5-1 with TRBJ1-4; D unclear. The CDR3 sequence is 15 residues long. The ends were cut back, 3 bases at V and 2 bases at J, with 11 bases in the middle. Germline V gene sequence: CDR1 SGHRS, CDR2 YFSETQ. Filled out from reference TRBV5-1 and TRBJ1-4, the complete variable domain reads KAGVTQTPRYLIKTRGQQVTLSCSPISGHRSVSWYQQTPGQGLQFLFEYFSETQRNKGNFPGRFSGRQFSNSRSEMNVSTLELGDSALYLCASSSLGGTNEKLFFGSGTQLSVL.

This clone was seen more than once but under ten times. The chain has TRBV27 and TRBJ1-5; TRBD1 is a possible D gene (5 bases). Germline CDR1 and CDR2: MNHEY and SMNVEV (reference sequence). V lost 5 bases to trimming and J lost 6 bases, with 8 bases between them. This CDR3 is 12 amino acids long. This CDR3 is CASSGGTQPQHF. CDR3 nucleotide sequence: TGTGCCAGCAGTGGGGGGACTCAGCCCCAGCATTTT.

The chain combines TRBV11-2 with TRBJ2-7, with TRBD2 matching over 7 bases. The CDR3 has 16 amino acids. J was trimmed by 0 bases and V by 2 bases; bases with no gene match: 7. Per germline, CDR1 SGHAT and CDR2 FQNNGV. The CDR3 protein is CASSLNLGLTSYEQYF. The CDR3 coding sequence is TGTGCCAGCAGCTTAAATTTGGGACTAACCTCCTACGAGCAGTACTTC.

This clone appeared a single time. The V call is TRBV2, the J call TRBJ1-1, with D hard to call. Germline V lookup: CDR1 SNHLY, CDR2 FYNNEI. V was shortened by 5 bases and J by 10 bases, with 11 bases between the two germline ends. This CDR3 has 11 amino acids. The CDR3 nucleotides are TGTGCCAGCAGTTTTGACGGGAGAGCTTTCTTT. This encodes CASSFDGRAFF.

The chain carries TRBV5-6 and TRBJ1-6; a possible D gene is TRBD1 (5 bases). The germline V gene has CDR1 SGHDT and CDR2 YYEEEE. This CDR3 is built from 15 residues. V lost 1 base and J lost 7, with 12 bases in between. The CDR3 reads CASSLMGLPNSPLHF. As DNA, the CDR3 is TGTGCCAGCAGCTTGATGGGACTCCCCAATTCACCCCTCCACTTT.

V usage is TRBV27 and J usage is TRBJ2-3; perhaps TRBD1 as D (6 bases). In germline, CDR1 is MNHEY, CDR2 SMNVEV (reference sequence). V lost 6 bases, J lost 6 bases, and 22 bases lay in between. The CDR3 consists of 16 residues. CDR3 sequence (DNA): TGTGCCAGCAGCCCCCGCCGCGAGGGGGAAAGGGATACGCAGTATTTT. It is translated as CASSPRREGERDTQYF.

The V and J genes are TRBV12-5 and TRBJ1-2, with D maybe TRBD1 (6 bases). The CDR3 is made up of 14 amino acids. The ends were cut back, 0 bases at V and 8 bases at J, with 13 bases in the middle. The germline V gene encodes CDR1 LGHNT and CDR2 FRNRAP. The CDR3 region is CASGLVGGAGGYTF. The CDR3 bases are TGTGCTAGTGGTTTGGTAGGGGGGGCTGGAGGCTACACCTTC.

Here the CDR3 DNA reads TGCGCCAGCAGTTATGCGGGGGGCACTGAAGCTTTCTTT. This encodes CASSYAGGTEAFF. The chain carries TRBV10-1 and TRBJ1-1; weak D call: TRBD1 (5 bases). The germline V gene encodes CDR1 WNHNN and CDR2 SYGVQD (reference sequence). The CDR3 is 13 amino acids. V shed 5 bases and J shed 4 bases, with 11 bases lying between them.

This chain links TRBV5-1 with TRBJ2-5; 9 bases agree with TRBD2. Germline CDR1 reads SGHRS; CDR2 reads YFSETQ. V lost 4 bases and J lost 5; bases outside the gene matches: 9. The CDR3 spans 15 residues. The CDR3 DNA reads TGCGCCAGCAGCCCCTCAGCGGGGGGTGGGGAGACCCAGTACTTC. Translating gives CASSPSAGGGETQYF.

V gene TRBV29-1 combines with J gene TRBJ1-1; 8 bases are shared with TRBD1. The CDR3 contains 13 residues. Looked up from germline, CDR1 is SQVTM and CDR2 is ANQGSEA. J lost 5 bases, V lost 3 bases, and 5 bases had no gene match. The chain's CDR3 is CSVEPQGATEAFF. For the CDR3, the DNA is TGCAGCGTTGAGCCCCAGGGGGCGACTGAAGCTTTCTTT. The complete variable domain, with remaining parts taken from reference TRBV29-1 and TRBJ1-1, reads SAVISQKPSRDICQRGTSLTIQCQVDSQVTMMFWYRQQPGQSLTLIATANQGSEATYESGFVIDKFPISRPNLTFSTLTVSNMSPEDSSIYLCSVEPQGATEAFFGQGTRLTVV.

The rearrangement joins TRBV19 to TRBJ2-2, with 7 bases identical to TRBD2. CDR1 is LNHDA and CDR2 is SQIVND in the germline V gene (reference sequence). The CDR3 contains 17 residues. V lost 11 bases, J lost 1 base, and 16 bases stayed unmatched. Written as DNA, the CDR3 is TGTGCCGCTGGACCGGGGGGATGGGAAAGGAACACCGGGGAGCTGTTTTTT. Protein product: CAAGPGGWERNTGELFF.

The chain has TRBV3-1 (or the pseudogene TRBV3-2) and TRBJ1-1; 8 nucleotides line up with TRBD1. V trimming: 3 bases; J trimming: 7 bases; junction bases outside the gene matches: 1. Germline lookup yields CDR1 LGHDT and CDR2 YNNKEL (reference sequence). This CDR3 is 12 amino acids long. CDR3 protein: CASSHGQGEAFF. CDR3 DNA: TGTGCCAGCAGCCACGGACAGGGTGAAGCTTTCTTT.

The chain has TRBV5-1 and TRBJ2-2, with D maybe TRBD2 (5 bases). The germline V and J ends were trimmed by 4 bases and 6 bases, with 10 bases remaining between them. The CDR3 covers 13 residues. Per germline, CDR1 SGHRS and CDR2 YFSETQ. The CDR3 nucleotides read TGCGCCAGCAGCCCGGACGGGGCCGGGGAGCTGTTTTTT. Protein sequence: CASSPDGAGELFF.

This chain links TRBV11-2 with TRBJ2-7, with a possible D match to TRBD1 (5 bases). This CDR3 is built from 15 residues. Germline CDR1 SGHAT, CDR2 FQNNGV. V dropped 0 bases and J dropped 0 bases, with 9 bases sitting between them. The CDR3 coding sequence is TGTGCCAGCAGCTTAGAGGCCCAGGGCTCCTACGAGCAGTACTTC. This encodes CASSLEAQGSYEQYF.

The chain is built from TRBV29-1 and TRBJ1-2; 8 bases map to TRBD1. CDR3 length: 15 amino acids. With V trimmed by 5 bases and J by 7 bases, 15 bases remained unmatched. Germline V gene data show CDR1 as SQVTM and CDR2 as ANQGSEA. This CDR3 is CSVSDREDSWGGYTF. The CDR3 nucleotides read TGCAGCGTTTCGGACAGGGAAGATAGTTGGGGTGGCTACACCTTC.

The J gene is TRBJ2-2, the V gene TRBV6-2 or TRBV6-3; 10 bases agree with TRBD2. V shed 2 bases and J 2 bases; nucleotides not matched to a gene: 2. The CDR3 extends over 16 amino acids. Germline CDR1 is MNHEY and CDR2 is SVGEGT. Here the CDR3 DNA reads TGTGCCAGCAGTTACAGGACTAGCGGAAACACCGGGGAGCTGTTTTTT. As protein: CASSYRTSGNTGELFF.

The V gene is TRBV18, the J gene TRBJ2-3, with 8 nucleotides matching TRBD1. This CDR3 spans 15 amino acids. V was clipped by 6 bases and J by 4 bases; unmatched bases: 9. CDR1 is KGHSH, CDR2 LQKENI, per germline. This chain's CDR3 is CASSPGQGLSDTQYF. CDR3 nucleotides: TGTGCCAGCTCGCCAGGACAGGGTCTATCAGATACGCAGTATTTT.

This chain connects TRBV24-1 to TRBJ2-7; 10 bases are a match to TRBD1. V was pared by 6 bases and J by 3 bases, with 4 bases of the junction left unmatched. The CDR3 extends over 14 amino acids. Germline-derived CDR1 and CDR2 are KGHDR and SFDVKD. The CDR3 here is CATSRGTGDYEQYF. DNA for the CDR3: TGTGCCACCAGTCGGGGGACAGGGGACTACGAGCAGTACTTC.